Listed below are T cell receptor beta chains from one sample, sequenced in a study of regulatory T cells in long-lasting Graves disease. From the multiplex PCR reads, TCRdb called clonotypes with MiXCR, one entry per CDR3 protein. The repertoire consists of 600,000 to 850,000 distinct CDR3 sequences, with roughly 30% occurring once and the leading ten covering about two fifths. The sequences come from peripheral blood mononuclear cells (PBMCs), collected when the disease was refractory, from a patient treated with antithyroid drugs. These receptor sequences come from a female donor with Graves disease. The CDR3 runs from the conserved cysteine through the conserved F or W. The order of the fields is D gene, V gene, J gene, CDR3 length, clone size, CDR3 protein, CDR3 DNA. A D gene is named only where the DNA matches it firmly. Clone size is given for some rows only: seen once, a few or many times, or a class if the clone is expanded.

TRBD1	TRBV28	TRBJ1-2	13	few	CASNSGGGFGYTF	TGTGCCAGCAATTCGGGAGGGGGCTTTGGCTACACCTTC
TRBD2	TRBV11-2	TRBJ2-1	15	-	CASSLVTGGNNEQFF	TGTGCCAGCAGCTTAGTGACGGGAGGTAACAATGAGCAGTTCTTC
-	TRBV29-1	TRBJ1-4	12	-	CSGGATNEKLFF	TGCAGCGGTGGAGCAACTAATGAAAAACTGTTTTTT
-	TRBV7-3	TRBJ1-6	14	-	CASSVDRNNSPLHF	TGTGCCAGCAGCGTAGACAGAAATAATTCACCCCTCCACTTT
-	TRBV7-2	TRBJ1-3	16	-	CASSLGLQISGNTIYF	TGTGCCAGCAGCTTAGGATTGCAGATCTCTGGAAACACCATATATTTT
-	TRBV29-1	TRBJ2-2	14	few	CSVDGGAATGELFF	TGCAGCGTTGATGGAGGGGCCGCCACCGGGGAGCTGTTTTTT
-	TRBV4-2	TRBJ2-7	13	once	CASSQRRTYEQYF	TGTGCCAGCAGCCAGAGACGAACCTACGAGCAGTACTTC
TRBD2	TRBV5-1	TRBJ2-7	15	few	CASSIRLAGVYEQYF	TGCGCCAGCAGCATAAGACTAGCGGGAGTCTACGAGCAGTACTTC
-	TRBV20-1	TRBJ1-2	14	many	CSGHQLVGAYGYTF	TGCAGTGGCCACCAGCTTGTGGGGGCTTATGGCTACACCTTC
TRBD2	TRBV11-2	TRBJ2-1	16	many	CASSLVLAGGYNEQFF	TGTGCCAGCAGCTTAGTTCTAGCGGGAGGGTACAATGAGCAGTTCTTC
-	TRBV19	TRBJ1-1	14	-	CASTMPRLNTEAFF	TGTGCCAGTACCATGCCCCGATTGAACACTGAAGCTTTCTTT
-	TRBV6-1	TRBJ1-5	12	-	CASSGFGQPQHF	TGTGCCAGCAGTGGTTTTGGTCAGCCCCAGCATTTT
TRBD1	TRBV19	TRBJ1-2	14	-	CASRRDRPNYGYTF	TGTGCCAGTAGAAGGGACAGGCCTAACTATGGCTACACCTTC
-	TRBV6-1	TRBJ1-2	13	few	CASSEVPPHGYTF	TGTGCCAGCAGTGAAGTCCCGCCTCATGGCTACACCTTC
TRBD1	TRBV2	TRBJ2-7	15	few	CASSVPGQGGYEQYF	TGTGCCAGCAGTGTCCCGGGACAGGGGGGATACGAGCAGTACTTC
-	TRBV28	TRBJ2-5	12	many	CASQGFAETQYF	TGTGCCAGCCAGGGATTCGCCGAGACCCAGTACTTC
-	TRBV2	TRBJ2-5	13	many	CASMGAGSTTQYF	TGTGCCAGCATGGGGGCAGGGTCTACTACCCAGTACTTC
-	TRBV12-5	TRBJ1-1	13	-	CASEKTVNTEAFF	TGTGCTAGTGAGAAGACAGTAAACACTGAAGCTTTCTTT
TRBD1	TRBV7-8	TRBJ1-2	15	few	CASSLGQGAGHGYTF	TGTGCCAGCAGCTTAGGTCAGGGGGCGGGACATGGCTACACCTTC
-	TRBV3-1	TRBJ1-6	16	few	CASSWRLGTYNSPLHF	TGTGCCAGCAGTTGGAGGTTAGGGACCTATAATTCACCCCTCCACTTT
TRBD1	TRBV6-1	TRBJ1-5	15	few	CASTLRGAGNQPQHF	TGTGCCAGCACCCTCAGGGGGGCAGGGAATCAGCCCCAGCATTTT
-	TRBV12-3/TRBV12-4	TRBJ1-6	12	-	CASSFTGSPLHF	TGTGCCAGCAGCTTTACAGGTTCACCCCTCCACTTT
-	TRBV20-1	TRBJ1-5	14	once	CSARDMRDNQPQHF	TGCAGTGCTAGAGATATGAGGGATAATCAGCCCCAGCATTTT
-	TRBV18	TRBJ1-1	15	-	CASSPTGWSHTEAFF	TGTGCCAGCTCACCAACAGGGTGGAGTCACACTGAAGCTTTCTTT